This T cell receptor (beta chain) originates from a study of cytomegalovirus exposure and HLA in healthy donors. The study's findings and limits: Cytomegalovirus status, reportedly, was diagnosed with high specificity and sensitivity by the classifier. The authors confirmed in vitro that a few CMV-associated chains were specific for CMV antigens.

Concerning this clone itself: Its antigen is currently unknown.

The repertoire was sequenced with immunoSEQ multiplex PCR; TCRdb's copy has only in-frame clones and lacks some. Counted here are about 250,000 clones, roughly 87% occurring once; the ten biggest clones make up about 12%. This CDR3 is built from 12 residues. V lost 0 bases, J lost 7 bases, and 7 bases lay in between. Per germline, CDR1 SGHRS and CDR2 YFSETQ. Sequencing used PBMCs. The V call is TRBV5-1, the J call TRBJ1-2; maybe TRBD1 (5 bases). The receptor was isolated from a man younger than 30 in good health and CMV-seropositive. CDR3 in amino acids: CASSLEGSGYTF. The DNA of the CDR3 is TGCGCCAGCAGCTTGGAGGGGTCTGGCTACACCTTC.